These 27 T cell receptor beta chains were sequenced from one sample in a study of brain metastases from non-small cell lung cancer (dated by TCRdb to between 2017 and 2020). Library preparation was by the immunoSEQ multiplex PCR assay. TCRdb obtained this table from immuneACCESS and retained in-frame rearrangements with V and J assigned. These tables miss some clones; where compared with another copy, unresolved V genes account for less than half of the shortfall, and the remainder is unexplained. The sample contains about 6,000 clones, around 84% of them found a single time. The top ten hold about 7.4% of the sample. The material sequenced was primary lung tumor tissue. The cell subset or site label of this sample denotes: primary lung tumor paired with brain metastasis. These receptors all come from a donor at least 40 years old with non-small cell lung cancer.

V is TRBV5-1 and J is TRBJ1-2; TRBD1 agrees at 10 bases. The CDR3 runs 15 residues. J was trimmed by 6 bases and V by 0 bases; bases with no gene match: 5. Germline V CDR1 and CDR2: SGHRS, YFSETQ. The CDR3 DNA sequence: TGCGCCAGCAGCTTGGCGGGACAGGGGCTAGATGGCTACACCTTC. This gives the protein CASSLAGQGLDGYTF.

In this sample, this clone turned up a few times. This chain joins TRBV19 and TRBJ2-4; D might be TRBD2 (5 bases). Germline assignment: CDR1 LNHDA and CDR2 SQIVND (reference sequence). CDR3 length: 12 amino acids. Deletions cut 8 bases from V and 3 bases from J, with 8 bases between. Here the CDR3 reads CASSGFKNIQYF. In DNA, the CDR3 is TGTGCCAGTTCGGGATTCAAAAACATTCAGTACTTC.

This rearrangement joins TRBV7-2 to TRBJ2-1; 8 nucleotides line up with TRBD2. From germline, CDR1 is SGHTA and CDR2 FQGNSA. The CDR3 contains 17 residues. V gave up 3 bases and J gave up 2 bases; unmatched junction bases: 9. In DNA, the CDR3 is TGTGCCAGCAGCTTCCCCCGAGCGGGGGATCCCTACAATGAGCAGTTCTTC. Translating it yields CASSFPRAGDPYNEQFF.

V and J are TRBV27 and TRBJ1-6; 10 bases are shared with TRBD1. Trimming took 7 bases from V and 3 from J; bases not matched to a gene: 9. CDR1 is MNHEY and CDR2 is SMNVEV in the germline V gene (reference sequence). CDR3 length: 17 residues. This CDR3 reads CASTLIGQGGYNSPLHF. CDR3 coding DNA: TGTGCCAGCACCCTAATAGGACAGGGGGGCTATAATTCACCCCTCCACTTT.

The V and J genes are TRBV15 and TRBJ2-7; D might be TRBD2 (6 bases). V lost 3 bases and J 5 bases, leaving 11 bases between the germline ends. Germline values: CDR1 LNHNV, CDR2 YYDKDF (reference sequence). CDR3 size: 13 residues. CDR3 protein: CATSREGRDEQYF. Written as DNA, the CDR3 is TGTGCCACCAGCAGGGAGGGTAGGGACGAGCAGTACTTC. Using reference TRBV15 and TRBJ2-7 for the parts outside the CDR3, the full variable domain is DAMVIQNPRYQVTQFGKPVTLSCSQTLNHNVMYWYQQKSSQAPKLLFHYYDKDFNNEADTPDNFQSRRPNTSFCFLDIRSPGLGDTAMYLCATSREGRDEQYFGPGTRLTVT.

This chain uses TRBV10-3 with TRBJ2-1; no firm D call. V lost 1 base to trimming and J lost 6 bases, with 1 base between them. The germline V gene encodes CDR1 ENHRY and CDR2 SYGVKD. The CDR3 has 11 residues. The DNA of the CDR3 is TGTGCCATCAGTGAGTTCAATGAGCAGTTCTTC. As protein: CAISEFNEQFF.

Written as DNA, the CDR3 is TGTGCCACCAGACAGCTCACAGATACGCAGTATTTT. This encodes CATRQLTDTQYF. The chain combines TRBV15 with TRBJ2-3; D ambiguous. Germline-derived CDR1 and CDR2 are LNHNV and YYDKDF (reference sequence). The CDR3 is 12 amino acids. V shed 6 bases and J shed 2 bases, with 6 bases lying between them.

The chain combines TRBV6-6 with TRBJ1-5, with 7 bases that match TRBD1. The germline CDR1 and CDR2 sequences are MNHNY and SVGAGI (reference sequence). CDR3 length: 14 amino acids. Trimming cost V 6 bases and J 5 bases; bases outside gene matches: 7. The CDR3: CASSSTGTDQPQHF. The CDR3 bases are TGTGCCAGCAGCTCGACAGGGACGGATCAGCCCCAGCATTTT.

The V gene is TRBV18, the J gene TRBJ1-5; D is unresolved. This CDR3 has 13 residues. Between the trimmed V and J ends, which lost 5 bases and 7 bases, there was a span of 12 bases. Germline V gene lookup returns CDR1 KGHSH and CDR2 LQKENI. The CDR3 nucleotides read TGTGCCAGCTCATCCCGGGAATCGCAGCCCCAGCATTTT. Its translation is CASSSRESQPQHF.

This clone was counted once. The rearrangement uses TRBV6-6 and TRBJ1-1, with D unresolved. Trimming cost V 7 bases and J 4 bases, with 10 bases left between them. CDR1 MNHNY and CDR2 SVGAGI come from the germline V gene (reference sequence). This CDR3 comprises 12 residues. The CDR3 sequence: CASTSSTTEAFF. CDR3 bases: TGTGCCAGCACTTCCTCCACCACTGAAGCTTTCTTT.

This sequence joins TRBV5-1 and TRBJ1-5; the D is unclear. Germline assignment: CDR1 SGHRS and CDR2 YFSETQ. Trimming shortened V by 7 bases and J by 0 bases, and 14 bases separated the two germline ends. CDR3 length equals 15 residues. CDR3 amino acids: CASEIRSLSNQPQHF. The CDR3 bases are TGCGCCAGCGAAATAAGGAGTCTTAGCAATCAGCCCCAGCATTTT.

The chain joins TRBV6-5 to TRBJ2-1; 8 nucleotides agree with TRBD2. Trimming cost V 4 bases and J 9 bases; bases outside gene matches: 11. The germline CDR1 and CDR2 sequences are MNHEY and SVGAGI. The CDR3 contains 15 residues. The CDR3 DNA reads TGTGCCAGCAGTTTTCCATCCCGGGGGGGCGGTGAGCAGTTCTTC. It codes for CASSFPSRGGGEQFF.

The gene calls are TRBV30 and TRBJ1-6, with no clear D. This CDR3 contains 13 residues. Germline V gene lookup returns CDR1 GTSNPN and CDR2 SVGIG (reference sequence). Trimming cost V 2 bases and J 8 bases, with 10 bases left between them. DNA of the CDR3: TGTGCCTGGAGTCTACCTCCAGATTCACCCCTCCACTTT. Protein: CAWSLPPDSPLHF.

The chain uses TRBV28 and TRBJ2-1; the D gene is possibly TRBD1 (5 bases). The V gene lost 6 bases and the J gene lost 2 bases, with 11 bases spanning the gap. This CDR3 comprises 14 residues. CDR1 and CDR2 (germline): MDHEN, SYDVKM. CDR3 nucleotide sequence: TGTGCCAGCAGCCCCAGGGTGACCTACAATGAGCAGTTCTTC. Protein product: CASSPRVTYNEQFF. The variable domain in full, completed from reference TRBV28 and TRBJ2-1, reads DVKVTQSSRYLVKRTGEKVFLECVQDMDHENMFWYRQDPGLGLRLIYFSYDVKMKEKGDIPEGYSVSREKKERFSLILESASTNQTSMYLCASSPRVTYNEQFFGPGTRLTVL.

The chain employs TRBV6-5 and TRBJ1-2; D call uncertain. The V end lost 8 bases, the J end lost 13 bases, and 17 bases lay between the germline ends. Germline CDR1 and CDR2: MNHEY and SVGAGI. The CDR3 length is 11 residues. CDR3 DNA: TGTGCCAGCGCCTTAGGGAGGGAAAGCACCTTC. Translated: CASALGRESTF.

The gene calls are TRBV5-4 and TRBJ2-7, with TRBD1 identical over 9 bases. CDR3 length equals 16 residues. Germline V lookup: CDR1 SGHNT, CDR2 YYREEE (reference sequence). V shed 3 bases, J shed 6 bases, and the junction held 13 bases outside the gene matches. The DNA for the CDR3 is TGTGCCAGCAGCTCCCGGGGACAGGGTTTACCCCTCGAGCAGTACTTC. Translating gives CASSSRGQGLPLEQYF.

The rearrangement links TRBV18 to TRBJ2-7, with D tentatively TRBD1 or TRBD2 (5 bases each). Germline V CDR1 and CDR2: KGHSH, LQKENI. Trimming removed 6 bases from V and 2 bases from J, with 17 bases in between. This CDR3 is 15 amino acids long. CDR3 in DNA: TGTGCCAGCTCCCGAGTCGGGGACGCAACCTACGAGCAGTACTTC. Translation: CASSRVGDATYEQYF.

The chain carries TRBV6-2 or TRBV6-3 and TRBJ2-1, with 10 nucleotides matching TRBD2. Trimming cost V 0 bases and J 3 bases; bases outside gene matches: 8. CDR3 length equals 18 residues. Germline lookup yields CDR1 MNHEY and CDR2 SVGEGT. The CDR3 DNA follows: TGTGCCAGCAGTTACTCCCCCCCCACTAGCGGGATCTACAATGAGCAGTTCTTC. Its translation is CASSYSPPTSGIYNEQFF.

The chain recombines TRBV21-1 with TRBJ1-5; TRBD1, the table's D call, lacks a check against the DNA. TRBV21-1 is recorded as a pseudogene. CDR3 length: 15 amino acids. The CDR3 bases are TGTGCCAGCAGCAAGACCCGGGACAGGGGACAGCCCCAGCATTTT. This codes for CASSKTRDRGQPQHF.

The V and J genes are TRBV27 and TRBJ1-5; D possibly corresponds to TRBD1 (5 bases). Trimming took off 6 bases at V and 0 bases at J, with 21 bases between the two ends. Germline V gene data show CDR1 as MNHEY and CDR2 as SMNVEV (reference sequence). The CDR3 is 18 amino acids. The CDR3 nucleotides read TGTGCCAGCAGCTCACAGGTAAGCTATCCTTTTAGCAATCAGCCCCAGCATTTT. It specifies CASSSQVSYPFSNQPQHF.

V is TRBV2 and J is TRBJ1-2, with D maybe TRBD1 (6 bases). The V gene lost 4 bases and the J gene lost 8 bases, with 17 bases spanning the gap. Germline lookup yields CDR1 SNHLY and CDR2 FYNNEI. This CDR3 comprises 14 residues. The CDR3 DNA follows: TGTGCCAGCAGTGTCCAAGGGGGACCTGGAGGCTACACCTTC. Protein product: CASSVQGGPGGYTF.

This sequence joins TRBV30 and TRBJ2-3; TRBD2 matches at 8 bases. The trim removed 4 bases at V and 7 bases at J, leaving 7 bases unmatched. CDR3 size: 13 residues. Germline V lookup: CDR1 GTSNPN, CDR2 SVGIG (reference sequence). The CDR3 reads CAWTSGGANTQYF. CDR3 in DNA: TGTGCCTGGACCAGCGGGGGTGCGAATACGCAGTATTTT.

This clone has more than one count but fewer than ten. The V and J genes are TRBV5-1 and TRBJ2-1; 11 bases fit TRBD2. There are 15 residues in the CDR3. Germline assignment: CDR1 SGHRS and CDR2 YFSETQ. J gave up 7 bases and V 4 bases, and 7 bases lay outside the gene matches. Here the CDR3 DNA reads TGCGCCAGCAGCCTTCTAGCGGGGGGTAGTAATGAGCAGTTCTTC. It translates to CASSLLAGGSNEQFF.

V is TRBV28 and J is TRBJ2-1, with 8 bases fitting TRBD2. CDR1 MDHEN and CDR2 SYDVKM come from the germline V gene. This CDR3 is 15 amino acids long. V lost 6 bases to trimming and J lost 7 bases; unmatched junction nucleotides: 11. CDR3 sequence (DNA): TGTGCCAGCAGCCCCGGGGGGGCCTTCGAGAATGAGCAGTTCTTC. It translates to CASSPGGAFENEQFF.

This clone appeared once. This chain uses TRBV24-1 with TRBJ2-2, with D possibly matching TRBD2 (6 bases). From germline, CDR1 is KGHDR and CDR2 SFDVKD. CDR3 size: 16 residues. V was shortened by 1 base and J by 2 bases, with 10 bases between the two germline ends. The CDR3 DNA reads TGTGCCACCAGTGATTTAGGGACTCGAAACACCGGGGAGCTGTTTTTT. The encoded protein is CATSDLGTRNTGELFF.

This sequence joins TRBV6-5 and TRBJ2-7, with TRBD1 matching 7 bases. The J segment lost 5 bases and the V segment lost 2 bases, leaving 3 bases of the junction unmatched. Germline V gives CDR1 MNHEY, CDR2 SVGAGI. The CDR3 runs 13 residues. The CDR3 spells CASSYGTDHEQYF. CDR3 DNA: TGTGCCAGCAGTTACGGGACAGACCACGAGCAGTACTTC.

The V and J genes are TRBV19 and TRBJ1-4; a possible D gene is TRBD1 (5 bases). The germline V gene has CDR1 LNHDA and CDR2 SQIVND (reference sequence). Trimming removed 3 bases at V and 0 bases at J, with 5 bases between. This CDR3 is built from 14 residues. Here the CDR3 reads CASSMTATNEKLFF. CDR3 coding DNA: TGTGCCAGTAGTATGACAGCAACTAATGAAAAACTGTTTTTT.